This T cell receptor beta chain was identified in a study of control samples from healthy donors and cancer patients. This table comes from immunoSEQ multiplex PCR, and its TCRdb copy is limited to in-frame clones, with some not included. The sample includes fewer than 200,000 clones, around 88% seen only once; the top ten take under 5%. CDR3 length: 13 residues. CDR1 is MGHRA, CDR2 YSYEKL, per germline. Deletions cut 1 base from V and 7 bases from J, with 8 bases between. The chain links TRBV4-1 to TRBJ1-5; D gene uncertain. This TCR derives from a woman under 40 in good health. Sequencing was done on a sample of blood. CDR3 DNA: TGCGCCAGCAGCCAAGTTTTGTCCCAGCCCCAGCATTTT. Encoded protein: CASSQVLSQPQHF.